A single sample is the source of the 7 T cell receptor beta chains below, sequenced in a study of T cells after yellow fever vaccination. MiXCR, applied by TCRdb to the 5' RACE reads, yields one record per CDR3 protein. This sample has hundreds of thousands of distinct CDR3 sequences, with around 6.5% found just once. The specimen comprised PBMCs, sampled 5 days after the yellow fever booster vaccination. All receptors come from a young man who received the YFV17D yellow fever vaccine.

This CDR3 reads CASGPGGGSYEQYF. The CDR3 DNA reads TGTGCCAGCGGTCCGGGCGGCGGCTCCTACGAGCAGTACTTC. V gene TRBV27 combines with J gene TRBJ2-7; D remains unclear. V was trimmed by 8 bases and J by 0 bases, leaving 14 bases between them. Germline CDR1 reads MNHEY; CDR2 reads SMNVEV (reference sequence). CDR3 length: 14 amino acids.

This clonotype has a count of ten or more. This sequence joins TRBV4-3 and TRBJ2-7; 14 nucleotides match TRBD2. With V trimmed by 4 bases and J by 4 bases, 9 bases remained unmatched. The CDR3 loop spans 17 amino acids. CDR1 is LGHNA and CDR2 is YSLEER in the germline V gene. CDR3 DNA: TGCGCCAGCAGCCCGGGACTAGCGGGAGAAGGAGCGTACGAGCAGTACTTC. It encodes CASSPGLAGEGAYEQYF.

The V call is TRBV7-8, the J call TRBJ1-1; D not certain. The germline CDR1 and CDR2 sequences are SGHVS and FQNEAQ. CDR3 size: 12 residues. The V end was cut by 1 base, the J end by 8 bases, with 8 bases between. The DNA for the CDR3 is TGTGCCAGCAGCTTAGTCCGTCAGGAAGCTTTCTTT. Residues: CASSLVRQEAFF. The variable domain in full, completed from reference TRBV7-8 and TRBJ1-1, reads GAGVSQSPRYKVAKRGQDVALRCDPISGHVSLFWYQQALGQGPEFLTYFQNEAQLDKSGLPSDRFFAERPEGSVSTLKIQRTQQEDSAVYLCASSLVRQEAFFGQGTRLTVV.

This clonotype was observed at least ten times. This chain links TRBV9 with TRBJ2-7; tentatively, D is TRBD2 (5 bases). V was trimmed by 7 bases and J by 6 bases, leaving 17 bases between them. Germline values: CDR1 SGDLS, CDR2 YYNGEE. This CDR3 is built from 13 residues. CDR3 loop: CASGKQEAREQYF. In nucleotides, the CDR3 is TGTGCCAGCGGCAAGCAGGAGGCCCGCGAGCAGTACTTC. The variable domain in full, completed from reference TRBV9 and TRBJ2-7, reads DSGVTQTPKHLITATGQRVTLRCSPRSGDLSVYWYQQSLDQGLQFLIQYYNGEERAKGNILERFSAQQFPDLHSELNLSSLELGDSALYFCASGKQEAREQYFGPGTRLTVT.

This rearrangement joins TRBV6-1 to TRBJ1-4; 7 nucleotides align to TRBD1. CDR1 and CDR2 (germline): MNHNS, SASEGT. The V segment lost 7 bases and the J segment 0 bases; nucleotides outside the gene matches: 11. This CDR3 is 17 amino acids long. DNA for the CDR3: TGTGCCAGCAATCTTCAAGGGACAGCCCCAACTAATGAAAAACTGTTTTTT. This sequence encodes CASNLQGTAPTNEKLFF.

This clonotype came up a few times. The chain links TRBV5-1 to TRBJ2-1; 10 nucleotides agree with TRBD2. Trimming cost V 6 bases and J 1 base; bases outside gene matches: 7. The germline CDR1 and CDR2 sequences are SGHRS and YFSETQ. CDR3 length: 16 amino acids. CDR3 nucleotides: TGCGCCAGCAAAGGACTAGCGGAGACGTCCTACAATGAGCAGTTCTTC. It specifies CASKGLAETSYNEQFF.

The sample holds many counts of this clonotype. This sequence joins TRBV6-2 or TRBV6-3 and TRBJ2-4; 10 bases are shared with TRBD2. V trimming: 7 bases; J trimming: 6 bases; junction bases outside the gene matches: 3. CDR1 is MNHEY, CDR2 SVGEGT, per germline. This CDR3 is 13 amino acids long. The CDR3 nucleotides are TGTGCCAGCAATGGACTAGCGGTAAACATTCAGTACTTC. Amino acids: CASNGLAVNIQYF.